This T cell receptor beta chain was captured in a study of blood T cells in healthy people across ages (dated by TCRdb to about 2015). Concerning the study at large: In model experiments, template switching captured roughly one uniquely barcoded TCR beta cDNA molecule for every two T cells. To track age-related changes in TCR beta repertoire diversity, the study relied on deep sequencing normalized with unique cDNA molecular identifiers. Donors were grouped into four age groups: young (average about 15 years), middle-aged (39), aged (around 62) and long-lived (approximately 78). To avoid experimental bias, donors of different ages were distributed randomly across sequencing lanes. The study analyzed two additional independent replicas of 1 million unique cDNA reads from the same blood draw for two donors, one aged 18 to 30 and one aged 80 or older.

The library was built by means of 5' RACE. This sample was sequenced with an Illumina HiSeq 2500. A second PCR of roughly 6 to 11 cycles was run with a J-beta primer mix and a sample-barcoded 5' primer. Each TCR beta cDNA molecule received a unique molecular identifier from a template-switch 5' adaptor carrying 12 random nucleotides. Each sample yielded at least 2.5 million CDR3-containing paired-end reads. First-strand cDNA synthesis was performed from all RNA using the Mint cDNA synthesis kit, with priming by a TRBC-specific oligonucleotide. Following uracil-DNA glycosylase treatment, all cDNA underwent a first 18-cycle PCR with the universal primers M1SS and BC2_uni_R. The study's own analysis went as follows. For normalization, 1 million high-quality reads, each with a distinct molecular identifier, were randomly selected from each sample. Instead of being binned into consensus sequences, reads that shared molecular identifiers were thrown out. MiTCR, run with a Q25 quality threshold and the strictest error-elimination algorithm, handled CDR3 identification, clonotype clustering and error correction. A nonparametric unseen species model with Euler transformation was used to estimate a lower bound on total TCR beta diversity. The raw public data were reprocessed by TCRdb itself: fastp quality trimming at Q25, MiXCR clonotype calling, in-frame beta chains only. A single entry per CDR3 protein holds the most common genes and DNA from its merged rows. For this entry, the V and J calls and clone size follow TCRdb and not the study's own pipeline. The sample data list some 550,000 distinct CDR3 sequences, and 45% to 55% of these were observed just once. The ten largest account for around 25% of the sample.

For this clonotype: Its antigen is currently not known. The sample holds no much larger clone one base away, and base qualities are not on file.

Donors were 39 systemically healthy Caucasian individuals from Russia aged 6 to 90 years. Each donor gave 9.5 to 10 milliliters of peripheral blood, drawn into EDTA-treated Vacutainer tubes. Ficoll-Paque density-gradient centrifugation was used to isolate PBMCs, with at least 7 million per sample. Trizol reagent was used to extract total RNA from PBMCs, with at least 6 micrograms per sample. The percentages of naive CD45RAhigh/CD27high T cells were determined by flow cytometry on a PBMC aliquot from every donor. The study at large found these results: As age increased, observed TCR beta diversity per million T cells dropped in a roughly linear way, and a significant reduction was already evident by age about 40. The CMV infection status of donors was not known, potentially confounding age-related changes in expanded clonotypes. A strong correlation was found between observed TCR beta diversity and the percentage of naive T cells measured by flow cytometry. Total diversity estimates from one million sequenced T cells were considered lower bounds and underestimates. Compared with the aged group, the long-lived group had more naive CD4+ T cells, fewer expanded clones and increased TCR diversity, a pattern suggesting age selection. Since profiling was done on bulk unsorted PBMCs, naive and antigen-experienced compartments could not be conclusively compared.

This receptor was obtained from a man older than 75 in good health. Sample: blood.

The nucleotides are TGTGCCAGCAGGAAGACTAGCGGCGTTTTGAATGAGCAGTTCTTC. Its product reads: CASRKTSGVLNEQFF. The rearranged chain carries TRBV11-2 and TRBJ2-1, with 9 bases matching TRBD2. From the cysteine up to the phenylalanine, the CDR3 has a length of 15 residues. Kept here is only the CDR3 DNA, which spans 45 bases and is read in frame from base 1. Ends trimmed: V by 6 bases, J by 7 bases; bases unmatched to a gene: 10. Via the germline V gene, CDR1 is SGHAT and CDR2 FQNNGV.